Below are 9 T cell receptor beta chains sequenced from a single sample in a study of Graves' ophthalmopathy and Graves' hyperthyroidism. RNA transcripts served as template for amplifying TCR beta CDR3 sequences. A first-round RT-PCR used HTBI primers, followed by a second-round multiplex PCR. One entry per CDR3 protein, called by TCRdb with MiXCR from the multiplex PCR reads. The data show about 550,000 distinct CDR3 sequences, just under 40% seen once. The specimen sequenced was peripheral blood or thyroid tissue (not recorded which). The receptor source for this set is an adult man with Graves' hyperthyroidism.

The V and J genes are TRBV6-1 and TRBJ1-1, with TRBD1 as a possible D gene (6 bases). CDR1 MNHNS and CDR2 SASEGT come from the germline V gene. The CDR3 sequence is 15 residues long. Trimming cost V 2 bases and J 0 bases, with 10 bases left between them. The CDR3 region has the DNA TGTGCCAGCAGTGAATTGGGACAAATGAACACTGAAGCTTTCTTT. As protein: CASSELGQMNTEAFF.

Of note for this clonotype: Since the CDR3 does not end with the conserved phenylalanine or tryptophan, this likely comes from a read error. Because the CDR3's place on the DNA is in doubt, the DNA is left out and the CDR3 is given as listed by TCRdb. The rearrangement links TRBV2 to TRBJ2-7; the table names TRBD1, a call not compared with the DNA. Germline-derived CDR1 and CDR2 are SNHLY and FYNNEI. The CDR3 spans 9 residues, counting both ends. The CDR3 region is CASSEPSTG.

The J gene is TRBJ2-5, the V gene TRBV29-1, with no clear D. Trimming took 8 bases from V and 3 from J, leaving 13 bases between them. The CDR3 length is 12 residues. Germline loops: CDR1 SQVTM, CDR2 ANQGSEA. This CDR3 reads CSLTTVEETQYF. CDR3 bases: TGCAGCTTAACCACAGTCGAAGAGACCCAGTACTTC.

The sample holds many counts of this clonotype. The V call is TRBV10-2, the J call TRBJ1-5; the D is unclear. Germline CDR1 and CDR2: WSHSY and SAAADI. This CDR3 spans 13 amino acids. The V end lost 2 bases, the J end lost 5 bases, and 7 bases lay between the germline ends. Here the CDR3 reads CASSETYYQPQHF. In nucleotides, the CDR3 is TGCGCCAGCAGTGAGACCTATTATCAGCCCCAGCATTTT.

CDR3 sequence (DNA): TGTGCCAGCAGTGAAATGGCGGTGGATTCCTACGAGCAGTACTTC. Its protein is CASSEMAVDSYEQYF. The chain links TRBV6-6 to TRBJ2-7; D is unclear. V was trimmed by 5 bases and J by 1 base, leaving 15 bases between them. Germline V gene lookup returns CDR1 MNHNY and CDR2 SVGAGI (reference sequence). CDR3 length: 15 residues.

On this clonotype itself: A much larger clonotype is one base distant, so this may be a read error. CDR3 region: CVSSESVGARTEAFF. The CDR3 DNA reads TGCGTCAGCAGTGAGTCGGTGGGGGCTAGAACTGAAGCTTTCTTT. The gene calls are TRBV10-1 and TRBJ1-1, with a tentative D call TRBD1 (6 bases). The CDR3 is made up of 15 amino acids. Looked up from germline, CDR1 is WNHNN and CDR2 is SYGVQD (reference sequence).

This clonotype was observed a few times. The CDR3: CASSESGFSTDTQYF. CDR3 in DNA: TGTGCCAGCAGTGAATCCGGTTTTAGCACAGATACGCAGTATTTT. The chain is built from TRBV25-1 and TRBJ2-3; no definite D call. From germline, CDR1 is MGHDK and CDR2 SYGVNS. The CDR3 sequence is 15 residues long. The V gene lost 1 base and the J gene lost 0 bases, with 8 bases spanning the gap.

This clonotype was seen ten or more times. V gene TRBV20-1 combines with J gene TRBJ2-7; a weak D match, TRBD1 (5 bases). Germline CDR1 is DFQATT and CDR2 is SNEGSKA (reference sequence). V dropped 0 bases and J dropped 0 bases, with 12 bases sitting between them. The CDR3 consists of 15 residues. The CDR3: CSAREHTGFSYEQYF. The CDR3 DNA sequence: TGCAGTGCTAGAGAACACACAGGTTTCTCCTACGAGCAGTACTTC.

This clonotype was observed a few times. The rearrangement links TRBV28 to TRBJ2-1; TRBD2 aligns across 14 bases. The trim removed 6 bases at V and 7 bases at J, leaving 5 bases unmatched. This CDR3 is 15 amino acids long. Per the germline V gene, CDR1 is MDHEN and CDR2 is SYDVKM. The CDR3 bases are TGTGCCAGCAGCCCGGGACTAGCGGGAGCTAATGAGCAGTTCTTC. Amino acids: CASSPGLAGANEQFF.